The 27 T cell receptor beta chains given below trace back to one sample, sequenced in a study of immune evolution from preneoplasia to lung adenocarcinoma. TCRdb's table, derived via immunoSEQ multiplex PCR, lists solely in-frame clones and lacks some. The table lists 9,600 or so clones, more than 60% of them singletons. The specimen sequenced was FFPE lung adenocarcinoma in situ tissue. Receptor source: a person between 60 and 80 years old with lung adenocarcinoma.

This chain links TRBV7-6 with TRBJ2-2, with 9 bases lining up with TRBD1. The V gene's germline CDR1 is SGHVS and CDR2 FNYEAQ. This CDR3 region has 15 residues. J lost 4 bases, V lost 4 bases, and 4 bases had no gene match. The CDR3 sequence: CASSYETGGTGELFF. The CDR3 DNA follows: TGTGCCAGCAGCTACGAGACAGGGGGCACCGGGGAGCTGTTTTTT.

The chain has TRBV5-1 and TRBJ1-2; 9 positions match TRBD1. Germline CDR1 SGHRS, CDR2 YFSETQ. The CDR3 loop spans 15 amino acids. Germline trimming cut 7 bases from V and 0 bases from J; bases unmatched to any gene: 7. CDR3 sequence (DNA): TGCGCCAGCTCCGGGAACAGGGGGCCTAACTATGGCTACACCTTC. It translates to CASSGNRGPNYGYTF.

The chain has TRBV19 and TRBJ1-5; 8 nucleotides line up with TRBD1. Germline CDR1 is LNHDA and CDR2 is SQIVND (reference sequence). The trim removed 7 bases at V and 6 bases at J, leaving 11 bases unmatched. This CDR3 is 15 amino acids long. CDR3 sequence (DNA): TGTGCCAGTAACGATCAGGACAGGGCTAGTCAGCCCCAGCATTTT. It is translated as CASNDQDRASQPQHF. The full variable domain, with the rest looked up from reference TRBV19 and TRBJ1-5, is DGGITQSPKYLFRKEGQNVTLSCEQNLNHDAMYWYRQDPGQGLRLIYYSQIVNDFQKGDIAEGYSVSREKKESFPLTVTSAQKNPTAFYLCASNDQDRASQPQHFGDGTRLSIL.

This chain links TRBV2 with TRBJ1-5; D call uncertain. In germline, CDR1 is SNHLY, CDR2 FYNNEI. The V and J ends lost 0 bases and 7 bases respectively, with 16 bases between them. CDR3 length: 16 amino acids. The CDR3 DNA sequence: TGTGCCAGCAGTGAAGCGGGGTGGGAGGCCGAACAGCCCCAGCATTTT. This codes for CASSEAGWEAEQPQHF.

This clone was seen a handful of times. The CDR3 coding sequence is TGTGCCAGTAAGGCAGGGAGGCCCACAGATACGCAGTATTTT. Translating gives CASKAGRPTDTQYF. V is TRBV19 and J is TRBJ2-3; D possibly corresponds to TRBD2 (6 bases). The CDR3 is 14 amino acids. The germline V gene has CDR1 LNHDA and CDR2 SQIVND (reference sequence). V lost 7 bases to trimming and J lost 2 bases, with 13 bases between them.

This clone was recorded a few times. The chain couples TRBV6-1 to TRBJ1-5; D is possibly TRBD1 (5 bases). The CDR3 totals 13 residues. Per germline, CDR1 MNHNS and CDR2 SASEGT. V gave up 7 bases and J gave up 6 bases, with 13 bases separating them. The CDR3 spells CASKGTPGQPQHF. CDR3 nucleotide sequence: TGTGCCAGCAAAGGGACCCCCGGTCAGCCCCAGCATTTT.

The chain combines TRBV4-3 with TRBJ2-5; weak D call: TRBD1 (6 bases). V lost 7 bases to trimming and J lost 5 bases, with 17 bases between them. Germline lookup yields CDR1 LGHNA and CDR2 YSLEER. This CDR3 contains 14 residues. The DNA for the CDR3 is TGCGCCAGCATCTTTCACAGGGTTGGGGAGACCCAGTACTTC. It translates to CASIFHRVGETQYF.

The rearrangement links TRBV7-9 to TRBJ1-2; 7 bases agree with TRBD1. V was clipped by 0 bases and J by 4 bases; unmatched bases: 2. This CDR3 is built from 14 residues. Per germline, CDR1 SEHNR and CDR2 FQNEAQ (reference sequence). In DNA form, the CDR3 reads TGTGCCAGCAGCTTAGCAGGGACAGCCTATGGCTACACCTTC. It is translated as CASSLAGTAYGYTF. Full variable domain (outside the CDR3, taken from reference TRBV7-9 and TRBJ1-2): DTGVSQNPRHKITKRGQNVTFRCDPISEHNRLYWYRQTLGQGPEFLTYFQNEAQLEKSRLLSDRFSAERPKGSFSTLEIQRTEQGDSAMYLCASSLAGTAYGYTFGSGTRLTVV.

J is TRBJ2-5 and V is TRBV29-1, with D maybe TRBD2 (5 bases). V was shortened by 6 bases and J by 2 bases, with 10 bases between the two germline ends. CDR3 length equals 12 residues. Looked up from germline, CDR1 is SQVTM and CDR2 is ANQGSEA. Here the CDR3 reads CSVDPGQETQYF. In DNA form, the CDR3 reads TGCAGCGTCGACCCGGGGCAAGAGACCCAGTACTTC. Full variable domain (remainder filled in from reference TRBV29-1 and TRBJ2-5): SAVISQKPSRDICQRGTSLTIQCQVDSQVTMMFWYRQQPGQSLTLIATANQGSEATYESGFVIDKFPISRPNLTFSTLTVSNMSPEDSSIYLCSVDPGQETQYFGPGTRLLVL.

By sample share, this clone is large. The chain couples TRBV7-6 to TRBJ2-7, with 7 bases matching TRBD1. With V trimmed by 5 bases and J by 2 bases, 6 bases remained unmatched. Germline V CDR1 and CDR2: SGHVS, FNYEAQ. The CDR3 length is 14 residues. CDR3 in DNA: TGTGCCAGCAGCCTAGGGGACAGCGCCTACGAGCAGTACTTC. Protein product: CASSLGDSAYEQYF.

The sample holds a few counts of this clone. This chain connects TRBV5-6 to TRBJ1-5, with 8 bases identical to TRBD1. Germline lookup yields CDR1 SGHDT and CDR2 YYEEEE. CDR3 size: 16 residues. The junction had 3 bases not matched to a gene; V was cut back by 0 bases and J by 1 base. The DNA of the CDR3 is TGTGCCAGCAGCTTGGGGGGACAGGACAGCAATCAGCCCCAGCATTTT. Translation gives CASSLGGQDSNQPQHF.

This sequence joins TRBV2 and TRBJ2-3, with D unresolved. V was pared by 5 bases and J by 1 base, with 4 bases between. CDR1 SNHLY and CDR2 FYNNEI come from the germline V gene. The CDR3 length is 12 residues. The CDR3 loop is CASSSGTDTQYF. As DNA, the CDR3 is TGTGCCAGCAGTAGCGGCACAGATACGCAGTATTTT.

CDR3 nucleotide sequence: TGTGCCAGCTCCCTGGGACAGGGAAACACTGAAGCTTTCTTT. Its translation: CASSLGQGNTEAFF. The chain recombines TRBV18 with TRBJ1-1, with 9 bases that match TRBD1. V was clipped by 6 bases and J by 2 bases; unmatched bases: 4. Germline CDR1 is KGHSH and CDR2 is LQKENI. There are 14 residues in the CDR3.

This clone has just a few counts. The genes are TRBV5-4 and TRBJ1-2; TRBD1 aligns across 7 bases. Unmatched junction bases numbered 8, after V lost 2 bases and J lost 4 bases. The germline V gene has CDR1 SGHNT and CDR2 YYREEE (reference sequence). The CDR3 runs to 15 residues. The CDR3: CASSFSGTDRYGYTF. CDR3 bases: TGTGCCAGCAGCTTCTCCGGGACAGATCGCTATGGCTACACCTTC.

By share, this clone counts as large. J is TRBJ1-4 and V is TRBV2; TRBD1 aligns across 8 bases. The length of the CDR3 is 15 residues. Germline values: CDR1 SNHLY, CDR2 FYNNEI. The trim removed 5 bases at V and 7 bases at J, leaving 9 bases unmatched. The CDR3 region has the DNA TGTGCCAGCAGTCTTGGACAGGGCGTGGGTGAAAAACTGTTTTTT. The encoded protein is CASSLGQGVGEKLFF. Full variable domain (missing parts from reference TRBV2 and TRBJ1-4): EPEVTQTPSHQVTQMGQEVILRCVPISNHLYFYWYRQILGQKVEFLVSFYNNEISEKSEIFDDQFSVERPDGSNFTLKIRSTKLEDSAMYFCASSLGQGVGEKLFFGSGTQLSVL.

The V gene is TRBV19, the J gene TRBJ1-5; D gene unclear. The CDR3 length is 14 residues. Trimming pared 1 base from V and 9 bases from J, leaving 13 bases between. Germline V gives CDR1 LNHDA, CDR2 SQIVND (reference sequence). The CDR3 region has the DNA TGTGCCAGTAGTATAGGTATTACCCCTCCGCCCCAGCATTTT. Translation gives CASSIGITPPPQHF. The whole variable domain, filled in from reference TRBV19 and TRBJ1-5, reads DGGITQSPKYLFRKEGQNVTLSCEQNLNHDAMYWYRQDPGQGLRLIYYSQIVNDFQKGDIAEGYSVSREKKESFPLTVTSAQKNPTAFYLCASSIGITPPPQHFGDGTRLSIL.

The V and J genes are TRBV7-3 and TRBJ2-2; D may be TRBD2 (5 bases). The CDR3 sequence is 14 residues long. The V gene lost 0 bases and the J gene lost 6 bases, with 8 bases spanning the gap. Looked up from germline, CDR1 is SGHTA and CDR2 is FQGTGA. CDR3 DNA: TGTGCCAGCAGCTTAACCTCGAGGGCCGGGGAGCTGTTTTTT. It yields the protein CASSLTSRAGELFF.

This rearrangement joins TRBV6-5 to TRBJ2-2, with D unclear. Germline V gene sequence: CDR1 MNHEY, CDR2 SVGAGI. V was shortened by 4 bases and J by 8 bases, with 11 bases between the two germline ends. CDR3 size: 13 residues. CDR3 sequence reads: CASSSIGTGELFF. CDR3 bases: TGTGCCAGCAGTTCAATTGGAACAGGGGAGCTGTTTTTT.

This chain joins TRBV5-6 and TRBJ2-1; 7 bases align to TRBD1. V shed 2 bases, J shed 10 bases, and the junction held 15 bases outside the gene matches. Germline V CDR1 and CDR2: SGHDT, YYEEEE. This CDR3 contains 16 residues. The CDR3 spells CASSLAPGQSLMEQFF. In DNA, the CDR3 is TGTGCCAGCAGCTTAGCCCCGGGACAGTCCCTAATGGAGCAGTTCTTC.

This clone was counted between two and nine times. This rearrangement joins TRBV6-5 to TRBJ1-5; D ambiguous. Trimming removed 2 bases from V and 5 bases from J, with 7 bases in between. Germline V CDR1 and CDR2: MNHEY, SVGAGI. The CDR3 spans 13 residues. The DNA for the CDR3 is TGTGCCAGCAGTTACAGGTTGGATCAGCCCCAGCATTTT. Encoded protein: CASSYRLDQPQHF.

The gene calls are TRBV4-2 and TRBJ2-5, with a tentative D call TRBD2 (5 bases). The J call is in doubt because the DNA end fits TRBJ2-7 better. CDR1 LGHNA and CDR2 YNFKEQ come from the germline V gene. The CDR3 length is 16 residues. CDR3 bases: TGTGCCAGCAGCCAAGATCCCCCTAGCTCAGCCTACGAGCAGTACTTC. Protein product: CASSQDPPSSAYEQYF.

The chain is built from TRBV7-8 and TRBJ1-6, with D uncertain. From germline, CDR1 is SGHVS and CDR2 FQNEAQ. The CDR3 runs to 15 residues. The V end lost 3 bases, the J end lost 7 bases, and 13 bases lay between the germline ends. The CDR3: CASSLVGSPNSPLHF. The CDR3 DNA is TGTGCCAGCAGCTTGGTAGGGTCCCCGAATTCACCCCTCCACTTT.

V and J are TRBV5-1 and TRBJ1-2; the match to TRBD1 covers 12 bases. CDR1 SGHRS and CDR2 YFSETQ come from the germline V gene. CDR3 length: 15 residues. V shed 3 bases and J 8 bases; nucleotides not matched to a gene: 8. The CDR3 bases are TGCGCCAGCAGCTCAAGGGACAGGGGGCCGAAAGGCTACACCTTC. As protein: CASSSRDRGPKGYTF.

This clone has only a few counts. The genes are TRBV5-4 and TRBJ2-1; D might be TRBD1 (6 bases). The CDR3 spans 13 residues. Germline-derived CDR1 and CDR2 are SGHNT and YYREEE (reference sequence). V dropped 4 bases and J dropped 7 bases, with 12 bases sitting between them. The CDR3 nucleotides are TGTGCCAGCAGCGTACAGGGAAGGAATGAGCAGTTCTTC. It yields the protein CASSVQGRNEQFF.

The chain links TRBV6-6 to TRBJ1-5; weak D call: TRBD1 (6 bases). The V gene's germline CDR1 is MNHNY and CDR2 SVGAGI (reference sequence). CDR3 length: 14 residues. V gave up 7 bases and J gave up 6 bases, with 16 bases separating them. The CDR3 sequence: CASTTQGISQPQHF. The CDR3 DNA reads TGTGCCAGCACTACCCAGGGGATAAGTCAGCCCCAGCATTTT.

J is TRBJ2-3 and V is TRBV4-2; 9 bases line up with TRBD2. Germline CDR1 and CDR2: LGHNA and YNFKEQ. CDR3 size: 18 residues. Germline trimming cut 2 bases from V and 6 bases from J; bases unmatched to any gene: 15. The CDR3 spells CASSQTRQRGDPYDTQYF. The CDR3 bases are TGTGCCAGCAGCCAAACCCGACAGCGGGGGGACCCCTACGATACGCAGTATTTT.

This rearrangement joins TRBV7-2 to TRBJ2-7, with unresolved D. V gave up 4 bases and J gave up 1 base, with 8 bases separating them. This CDR3 comprises 13 residues. Germline values: CDR1 SGHTA, CDR2 FQGNSA. The DNA of the CDR3 is TGTGCCAGCAGCTCCTTCGGATCCTACGAGCAGTACTTC. It specifies CASSSFGSYEQYF.